The next 32 T cell receptor beta chains were all read from a single sample in a study. The sorted Tregs were CD4+CD25+CD127-/low cells. TCRdb itself ran the 5' RACE reads through MiXCR, one entry per CDR3 protein. The table records about 11,000 distinct CDR3 sequences, approximately 26% of them present only once. Material: Tregs sorted from a lymph node. The receptors were gathered from a female donor with breast cancer.

The rearrangement uses TRBV2 and TRBJ1-1, with 8 bases identical to TRBD1. CDR1 SNHLY and CDR2 FYNNEI come from the germline V gene. This CDR3 is built from 15 residues. The trim removed 4 bases at V and 6 bases at J, leaving 10 bases unmatched. The CDR3 nucleotides are TGTGCCAGCAGTGTATCACGGACAGGGCAGGCTGAAGCTTTCTTT. Translation gives CASSVSRTGQAEAFF.

This clonotype was detected a few times. V is TRBV30 and J is TRBJ2-1, with D unresolved. With 1 base removed from V and 9 bases from J, the gap between germline ends came to 7 bases. The length of the CDR3 is 11 residues. Looked up from germline, CDR1 is GTSNPN and CDR2 is SVGIG (reference sequence). The DNA for the CDR3 is TGTGCCTGGAGTGGACGCAGTGAGCAGTTCTTC. The encoded protein is CAWSGRSEQFF.

This clonotype rates as medium-sized. V is TRBV7-6 and J is TRBJ2-1; a weak D match, TRBD2 (5 bases). The CDR3 extends over 16 amino acids. Germline CDR1 is SGHVS and CDR2 is FNYEAQ. The germline V and J ends were trimmed by 1 base and 0 bases, with 10 bases remaining between them. In DNA, the CDR3 is TGTGCCAGCAGCTTAGAGGCGGGCAGCTCCTACAATGAGCAGTTCTTC. Translated, it gives CASSLEAGSSYNEQFF.

Within the sample, this clonotype is medium-sized (0.01 to 0.1%). Here the CDR3 reads CATSEVIGYEQYF. The DNA for the CDR3 is TGTGCCACCTCAGAGGTTATCGGCTACGAGCAGTACTTC. This sequence joins TRBV27 and TRBJ2-7; no definite D call. The length of the CDR3 is 13 residues. V was cut by 10 bases and J by 3 bases, with 16 bases left in between. The germline CDR1 and CDR2 sequences are MNHEY and SMNVEV (reference sequence).

This clonotype is medium-sized (0.01 to 0.1%) by share. The V call is TRBV5-1, the J call TRBJ2-1, with D perhaps assigned TRBD1 or TRBD2 (5 bases each). Between the trimmed V and J ends, which lost 1 base and 5 bases, there was a span of 22 bases. The CDR3 is 18 residues long. Germline V gene sequence: CDR1 SGHRS, CDR2 YFSETQ. DNA of the CDR3: TGCGCCAGCAGCTTGTGGGCCGGGACCACCCCGGGACACAATGAGCAGTTCTTC. It is translated as CASSLWAGTTPGHNEQFF.

To note about this clonotype: A read error may account for a junction end that differs from germline. The chain combines TRBV29-1 with TRBJ2-7; D unresolved. Germline-derived CDR1 and CDR2 are SQVTM and ANQGSEA. This CDR3 is built from 13 residues. The chain's CDR3 is CGVNNVSSYEQYF. For the CDR3, the DNA is TGCGGCGTGAACAACGTGAGCTCCTACGAGCAGTACTTC.

This clonotype was recorded a few times. The chain is built from TRBV7-9 and TRBJ2-1; D possibly corresponds to TRBD1 (5 bases). The ends were cut back, 5 bases at V and 3 bases at J, with 14 bases in the middle. CDR1 SEHNR and CDR2 FQNEAQ come from the germline V gene (reference sequence). This CDR3 comprises 15 residues. The CDR3 reads CASSPQGAFYNEQFF. CDR3 coding DNA: TGTGCCAGCAGCCCCCAGGGTGCATTCTACAATGAGCAGTTCTTC.

There are many counts of this clonotype. V and J are TRBV6-5 and TRBJ2-7, with 8 positions matching TRBD1. This CDR3 has 15 amino acids. V shed 5 bases, J shed 3 bases, and the junction held 9 bases outside the gene matches. CDR1 and CDR2 (germline): MNHEY, SVGAGI. CDR3 region: CASSLQTGEVYEQYF. The CDR3 nucleotides are TGTGCCAGCAGTCTCCAGACAGGGGAAGTCTACGAGCAGTACTTC.

A word on this clonotype: A much more abundant neighbour one base away suggests this may be a read error. The chain joins TRBV7-9 to TRBJ1-1; perhaps TRBD1 as D (6 bases). Germline V gene sequence: CDR1 SEHNR, CDR2 FQNEAQ (reference sequence). The CDR3 has 15 amino acids. The chain's CDR3 is CASSRTRGGNTEASF. DNA for the CDR3: TGTGCCAGCAGCCGAACGAGGGGGGGCAACACTGAAGCTTCCTTT.

This clonotype is termed medium-sized. The chain recombines TRBV7-6 with TRBJ2-1, with D maybe TRBD1 (6 bases). Germline loops: CDR1 SGHVS, CDR2 FNYEAQ. The CDR3 runs to 16 residues. V was cut by 2 bases and J by 1 base, with 12 bases left in between. In nucleotides, the CDR3 is TGTGCCAGCAGCTTAACTCAGGGGACATCCTACAATGAGCAGTTCTTC. Residues: CASSLTQGTSYNEQFF.

This clonotype was seen many times. The V and J genes are TRBV4-2 and TRBJ1-1; 11 bases map to TRBD1. Germline assignment: CDR1 LGHNA and CDR2 YNFKEQ. The CDR3 contains 14 residues. Trimming took 4 bases from V and 5 from J; bases not matched to a gene: 3. The DNA of the CDR3 is TGTGCCAGCAGCCCGGACAGGGGGCTTACTGAAGCTTTCTTT. This sequence encodes CASSPDRGLTEAFF.

A note on this clonotype: A much larger clone lies one base from this, so it may be a read error. The chain employs TRBV20-1 and TRBJ1-2; D is uncertain. Germline CDR1 reads DFQATT; CDR2 reads SNEGSKA (reference sequence). V was shortened by 4 bases and J by 3 bases, with 3 bases between the two germline ends. CDR3 length equals 10 residues. As DNA, the CDR3 is TGCAGTGCTAAAGACTATGGCTACACCTTC. This codes for CSAKDYGYTF.

J is TRBJ1-5 and V is TRBV6-1, with D possibly TRBD1 on 5 matching bases. The length of the CDR3 is 16 residues. V gave up 3 bases and J gave up 3 bases, with 15 bases separating them. Germline lookup yields CDR1 MNHNS and CDR2 SASEGT. The chain's CDR3 is CASSDRWRQSNQPQHF. CDR3 in DNA: TGTGCCAGCAGTGATAGGTGGAGACAGTCCAATCAGCCCCAGCATTTT.

This clonotype has a count of ten or more. The CDR3 does not close with the conserved phenylalanine or tryptophan, likely indicating a read error. This sequence joins TRBV24-1 and TRBJ2-1; 14 bases are shared with TRBD2. This CDR3 is built from 17 residues. In germline, CDR1 is KGHDR, CDR2 SFDVKD. J was trimmed by 9 bases and V by 4 bases; bases with no gene match: 10. The CDR3: CATSEVGTSGRGSEQFL. In DNA form, the CDR3 reads TGTGCCACCAGTGAAGTAGGGACTAGCGGGAGAGGGTCTGAGCAGTTCCTC.

This clonotype was seen at least ten times. V usage is TRBV12-3 or TRBV12-4 and J usage is TRBJ2-1; D call uncertain. V was shortened by 6 bases and J by 5 bases, with 11 bases between the two germline ends. This CDR3 is 13 amino acids long. Here the CDR3 reads CASSLRRDNEQFF. The CDR3, as DNA: TGTGCCAGCAGCCTGCGTAGAGACAATGAGCAGTTCTTC.

As regards this clonotype: The germline gene is not matched at one end of the junction; a read error may be the cause. The chain links TRBV5-1 to TRBJ2-7, with D tentatively TRBD1 (6 bases). CDR3 length equals 14 residues. Germline V lookup: CDR1 SGHRS, CDR2 YFSETQ. Written as DNA, the CDR3 is TGCGCCGGCAGCTTCGGGACACGGGGCTACGAGCAGTACTTC. Its translation is CAGSFGTRGYEQYF.

This clonotype qualifies as medium-sized. CDR3 loop: CSARSGLAGGPYEQYF. CDR3 bases: TGCAGTGCTAGGTCCGGACTAGCGGGAGGGCCTTACGAGCAGTACTTC. The V gene is TRBV20-1, the J gene TRBJ2-7; 15 nucleotides match TRBD2. V lost 3 bases, J lost 4 bases, and 7 bases stayed unmatched. The germline gives CDR1 DFQATT, CDR2 SNEGSKA (reference sequence). The CDR3 runs to 16 residues.

Of note for this clonotype: This clone may be a read error of a much larger clone one base away. The J gene is TRBJ2-1, the V gene TRBV12-3 or TRBV12-4; the match to TRBD2 covers 11 bases. With V trimmed by 6 bases and J by 9 bases, 10 bases remained unmatched. The CDR3 spans 15 residues. The DNA of the CDR3 is TGTGCCAGCAGCGCAACTAGCGGGAGTTTTGGTGAGCAGTTCTTC. Translating gives CASSATSGSFGEQFF.

In its sample, this clonotype is medium-sized. This sequence joins TRBV20-1 and TRBJ2-7; the D gene is possibly TRBD1 (5 bases). The CDR3 totals 15 residues. Germline CDR1 is DFQATT and CDR2 is SNEGSKA (reference sequence). Trimming cost V 0 bases and J 3 bases, with 15 bases left between them. Here the CDR3 reads CSAREGPASYYEQYF. For the CDR3, the DNA is TGCAGTGCTAGAGAGGGGCCAGCCTCGTACTACGAGCAGTACTTC.

The chain is built from TRBV2 and TRBJ1-5; tentative D call: TRBD1 (5 bases). Germline V gene sequence: CDR1 SNHLY, CDR2 FYNNEI. The length of the CDR3 is 15 residues. Trimming removed 0 bases at V and 1 base at J, with 7 bases between. The CDR3: CASSEAGGSNQPQHF. The CDR3 DNA reads as TGTGCCAGCAGTGAAGCGGGGGGGAGCAATCAGCCCCAGCATTTT.

Comments on this clonotype: This may be a read error, as it is one base from a much larger clone. This chain links TRBV5-1 with TRBJ2-7, with 7 bases fitting TRBD1. CDR1 is SGHRS and CDR2 is YFSETQ in the germline V gene. J lost 0 bases, V lost 8 bases, and 5 bases had no gene match. This CDR3 comprises 13 residues. Here the CDR3 reads CASGQDNSYEQYF. The CDR3 DNA is TGCGCCAGTGGACAGGATAACTCCTACGAGCAGTACTTC.

The table lists this clonotype with many counts. The chain carries TRBV20-1 and TRBJ1-5; D gene uncertain. V lost 3 bases to trimming and J lost 2 bases, with 26 bases between them. There are 19 residues in the CDR3. Germline CDR1 DFQATT, CDR2 SNEGSKA (reference sequence). The CDR3 bases are TGCAGTGCTAGGGGTATGGCTTTCGCAGCTGGCTATGGCAATCAGCCCCAGCATTTT. It is translated as CSARGMAFAAGYGNQPQHF.

Points on this clonotype: Given a much more abundant clone one base away, this may be a read error. The V and J genes are TRBV9 and TRBJ1-6, with TRBD1 as a possible D gene (5 bases). CDR1 SGDLS and CDR2 YYNGEE come from the germline V gene. CDR3 length: 12 residues. V lost 5 bases and J 5 bases, leaving 5 bases between the germline ends. The CDR3 protein is CASRGHNSPLHF. CDR3 bases: TGTGCCAGCAGGGGGCATAATTCACCCCTCCACTTT. Variable domain in full (rest from reference TRBV9 and TRBJ1-6): DSGVTQTPKHLITATGQRVTLRCSPRSGDLSVYWYQQSLDQGLQFLIQYYNGEERAKGNILERFSAQQFPDLHSELNLSSLELGDSALYFCASRGHNSPLHFGNGTRLTVT.

This clonotype counts as medium-sized (0.01 to 0.1%). The chain links TRBV24-1 to TRBJ2-1; 9 bases align to TRBD2. CDR3 size: 15 residues. With 4 bases clipped from V and 3 bases from J, the junction kept 3 bases outside the gene matches. CDR1 and CDR2 (germline): KGHDR, SFDVKD. The CDR3 loop reads CATSERTSDYNEQFF. The CDR3 coding sequence is TGTGCCACCAGTGAGAGGACTAGCGACTACAATGAGCAGTTCTTC.

This clonotype occurred a few times. The chain recombines TRBV10-3 with TRBJ2-2; D is undetermined. The CDR3 runs 11 residues. Germline assignment: CDR1 ENHRY and CDR2 SYGVKD. Trimming shortened V by 7 bases and J by 3 bases, and 3 bases separated the two germline ends. In nucleotides, the CDR3 is TGTGCCATCATGGACACCGGGGAGCTGTTTTTT. This translates into CAIMDTGELFF.

This chain uses TRBV7-9 with TRBJ2-5, with 8 positions matching TRBD1. In germline, CDR1 is SEHNR, CDR2 FQNEAQ (reference sequence). The J segment lost 2 bases and the V segment lost 7 bases, leaving 12 bases of the junction unmatched. The CDR3 runs 16 residues. The CDR3 loop reads CASTSQFTGGQETQYF. CDR3 coding DNA: TGTGCCAGCACCTCTCAATTCACAGGGGGTCAAGAGACCCAGTACTTC.

By sample share, this clonotype is medium-sized. The chain employs TRBV24-1 and TRBJ2-1; the match to TRBD2 covers 9 bases. This CDR3 contains 15 residues. CDR1 is KGHDR and CDR2 is SFDVKD in the germline V gene. V dropped 3 bases and J dropped 10; count of bases not matched to a gene: 9. The CDR3 DNA sequence: TGTGCCACCAGTGATAGCGGGAGGAGGATTGGGGAGCAGTTCTTC. It encodes CATSDSGRRIGEQFF.

The chain links TRBV6-5 to TRBJ2-7; D remains ambiguous. The CDR3 is made up of 12 amino acids. Germline CDR1 is MNHEY and CDR2 is SVGAGI. V lost 6 bases and J lost 6, with 12 bases in between. Written as DNA, the CDR3 is TGTGCCAGCAGCCCCACTAAGGCCGAGCAGTACTTC. Its protein product is CASSPTKAEQYF.

This clonotype is medium-sized (0.01 to 0.1%) by share. V gene TRBV28 combines with J gene TRBJ1-2, with D possibly being TRBD1 (6 bases). V lost 2 bases and J lost 7, with 14 bases in between. The CDR3 loop spans 14 amino acids. Germline-derived CDR1 and CDR2 are MDHEN and SYDVKM. CDR3 residues: CASSLRGGALGYTF. CDR3 DNA: TGTGCCAGCAGTTTACGGGGGGGGGCTCTTGGCTACACCTTC.

This clonotype has a handful of counts. The chain couples TRBV12-3 or TRBV12-4 to TRBJ1-3; possible D gene TRBD1, 5 bases. Trimming cost V 6 bases and J 0 bases, with 15 bases left between them. This CDR3 is built from 16 residues. CDR3: CASRGERPSSGNTIYF. The CDR3 DNA reads as TGTGCCAGCAGGGGGGAGAGGCCGAGCTCTGGAAACACCATATATTTT.

This rearrangement joins TRBV10-2 to TRBJ2-7, with no clear D. The germline V gene has CDR1 WSHSY and CDR2 SAAADI. The ends were cut back, 2 bases at V and 1 base at J, with 6 bases in the middle. The CDR3 is 13 amino acids. The CDR3 reads CASSEHQSYEQYF. Written as DNA, the CDR3 is TGCGCCAGCAGTGAGCATCAATCCTACGAGCAGTACTTC.

This clonotype appeared a single time. The V gene is TRBV9, the J gene TRBJ2-2; 14 bases map to TRBD2. Germline V lookup: CDR1 SGDLS, CDR2 YYNGEE. V trimming: 3 bases; J trimming: 0 bases; junction bases outside the gene matches: 4. There are 18 residues in the CDR3. CDR3 sequence reads: CASSAGLAGGPNTGELFF. The CDR3 coding sequence is TGTGCCAGCAGCGCCGGACTAGCGGGAGGACCGAACACCGGGGAGCTGTTTTTT.